This T cell receptor (beta chain) emerged from a study of CD8 T cells in ankylosing spondylitis (dated by TCRdb to the late 2010s). The study in broad terms: T cell receptor beta repertoires were profiled in healthy donors and ankylosing spondylitis patients so that disease-linked TCR variants could be found. The full study cohort was made up of under 30 ankylosing spondylitis patients and 108 healthy donors. Peripheral blood was sampled, and synovial fluid was additionally collected from ankylosing spondylitis patients. What the research found in general, with its limitations: The disease-linked clones had a CD8+ phenotype and were found at relatively low frequencies in peripheral blood. Some of the motif variants had been reported before in the synovial fluid and blood of reactive arthritis patients, a finding that suggests common disease-initiation mechanisms. Blood from ankylosing spondylitis patients appeared to be characterized by a TCR beta motif composed of 7 to 9 highly homologous amino acid variants. The disease-linked clones were reported as significantly enriched in matched synovial fluid samples from ankylosing spondylitis patients.

Sequencer: Illumina HiSeq 2500. Quantitative 5'-RACE with molecular barcodes was the method used to prepare the TCR beta libraries. The source study handled its data this way. A new computational method based on a probabilistic model of VDJ rearrangement was used to identify disease-linked TCR variants. The public reads were quality trimmed at Q25 with fastp and then assembled into clones with MiXCR by TCRdb, keeping productive beta chains. CDR3 protein sequences are deduplicated, and each keeps its most common genes and DNA. In this record, the V and J calls reflect TCRdb's handling and not the investigators' own analysis. The sample data list 200,000 or so distinct CDR3 sequences, and more than 25% of these were observed just once. Approximately 6.6% of the sample goes to the ten largest clones. A distance of 8 bases separates the germline ends of V and J, which lose 3 bases and 5 bases respectively. The CDR3 goes from the cysteine to the phenylalanine over 12 residues. CDR3 DNA is the only sequence kept; it has 36 bases, read in frame from the first base. From a lookup of the germline V gene (reference sequence), CDR1 and CDR2 are DFQATT and SNEGSKA.

As for this clonotype: The antigen it binds to is not known. No much larger clonotype is one base removed from it; base qualities were not supplied.

Sequenced input: blood, either unsorted or a sorted T cell fraction (not recorded which). The V and J segments used are TRBV20-1 and TRBJ1-5; the D gene is not confidently resolved. The receptor was isolated from a male donor with ankylosing spondylitis or in good health (not recorded which). The CDR3 corresponds to CSASLGDQPQHF. The nucleotides are TGCAGTGCTAGCTTGGGTGATCAGCCCCAGCATTTT.